The entry below gives a single TCR beta chain sequence along with its context. Its matching antigen is unknown. This entry is derived from a study of a mutant IDH1 vaccine in newly diagnosed glioma. Study-wide context: Patients began vaccination 4-6 weeks after radiotherapy alone, or with temozolomide cycles.

The method was immunoSEQ multiplex PCR; TCRdb's version includes in-frame clones alone and lacks a portion of them. The table has some 64,000 clones, about 80% seen once. Time point specified: week 11, during vaccination. The investigators gave 300 ug of mutant IDH1 20-mer peptide in each vaccine dose, together with topical imiquimod. Germline V gives CDR1 SGHRS, CDR2 YFSETQ. Germline trimming cut 0 bases from V and 3 bases from J; bases unmatched to any gene: 9. The CDR3 consists of 16 residues. The rearrangement uses TRBV5-1 and TRBJ2-7, with 7 bases aligning to TRBD2. The specimen comprised PBMCs, sampled from a glioma patient whose treatment included an IDH1 peptide vaccine. The source is a man between 50 and 59 years old with glioma. The CDR3 DNA reads TGCGCCAGCAGCTTGGGGGTAGCGGGCCCTAGCTACGAGCAGTACTTC. Its protein is CASSLGVAGPSYEQYF.